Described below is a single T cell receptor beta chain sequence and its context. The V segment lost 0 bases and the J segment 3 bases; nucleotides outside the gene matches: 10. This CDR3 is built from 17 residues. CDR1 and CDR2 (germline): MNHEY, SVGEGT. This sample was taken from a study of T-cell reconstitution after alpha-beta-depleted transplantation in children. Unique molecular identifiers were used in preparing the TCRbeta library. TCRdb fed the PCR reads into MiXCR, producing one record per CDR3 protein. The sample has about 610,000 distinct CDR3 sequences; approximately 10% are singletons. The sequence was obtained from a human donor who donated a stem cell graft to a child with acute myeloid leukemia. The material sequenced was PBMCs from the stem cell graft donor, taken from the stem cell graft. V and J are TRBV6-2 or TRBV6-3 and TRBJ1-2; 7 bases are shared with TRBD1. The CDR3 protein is CASSYSKRDRADYGYTF. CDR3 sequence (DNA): TGTGCCAGCAGTTACTCGAAGAGAGACAGGGCGGACTATGGCTACACCTTC.